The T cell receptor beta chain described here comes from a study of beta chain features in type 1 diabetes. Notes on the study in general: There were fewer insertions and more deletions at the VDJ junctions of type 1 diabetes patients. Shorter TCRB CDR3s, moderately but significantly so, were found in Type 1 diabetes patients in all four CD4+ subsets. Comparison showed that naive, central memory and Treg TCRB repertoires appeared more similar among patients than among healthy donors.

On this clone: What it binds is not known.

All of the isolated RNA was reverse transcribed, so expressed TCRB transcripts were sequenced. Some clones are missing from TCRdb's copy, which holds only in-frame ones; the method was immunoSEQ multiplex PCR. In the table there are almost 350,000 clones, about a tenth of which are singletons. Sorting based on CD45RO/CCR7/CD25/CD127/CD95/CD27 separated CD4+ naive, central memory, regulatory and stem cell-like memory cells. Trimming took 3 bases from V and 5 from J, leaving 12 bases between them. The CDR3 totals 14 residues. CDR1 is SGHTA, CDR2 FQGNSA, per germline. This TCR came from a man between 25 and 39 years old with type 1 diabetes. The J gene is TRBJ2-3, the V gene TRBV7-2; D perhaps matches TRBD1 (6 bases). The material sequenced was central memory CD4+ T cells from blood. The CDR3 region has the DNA TGTGCCAGCAGCTTCTACAGGGCGGGAGATACGCAGTATTTT. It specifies CASSFYRAGDTQYF.